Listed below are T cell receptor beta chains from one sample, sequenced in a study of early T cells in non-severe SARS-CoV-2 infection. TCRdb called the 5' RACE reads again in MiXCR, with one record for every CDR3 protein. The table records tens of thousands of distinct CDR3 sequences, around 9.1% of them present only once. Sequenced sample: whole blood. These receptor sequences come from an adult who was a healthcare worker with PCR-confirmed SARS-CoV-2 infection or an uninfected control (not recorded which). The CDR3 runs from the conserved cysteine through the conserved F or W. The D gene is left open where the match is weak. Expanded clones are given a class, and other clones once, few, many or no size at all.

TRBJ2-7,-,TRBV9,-,CASSVGATSSYEQYF,TGTGCCAGCAGCGTAGGAGCGACCAGCTCCTACGAGCAGTACTTC
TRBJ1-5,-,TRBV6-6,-,CASSYKGRPQHF,TGTGCCAGCAGTTATAAAGGGAGGCCGCAGCATTTT
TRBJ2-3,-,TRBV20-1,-,CSARPYAGLGTTDTQYF,TGCAGTGCTAGACCTTATGCGGGCCTAGGGACCACAGATACGCAGTATTTT
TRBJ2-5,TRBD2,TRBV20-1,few,CSAGGGPQETQYF,TGCAGTGCCGGCGGGGGACCCCAAGAGACCCAGTACTTC
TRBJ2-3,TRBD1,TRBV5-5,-,CASSSYDRDADTQYF,TGTGCCAGCAGCTCATACGACAGGGACGCAGATACGCAGTATTTT
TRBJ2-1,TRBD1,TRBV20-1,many,CSARDTGTGNRNEQFF,TGCAGTGCTAGAGACACCGGGACAGGAAACAGGAATGAGCAGTTCTTC
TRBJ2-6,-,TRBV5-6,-,CASSFWGPPRISGANVLTF,TGTGCCAGCAGCTTCTGGGGGCCACCACGAATCTCTGGGGCCAACGTCCTGACTTTC
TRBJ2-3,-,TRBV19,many,CASSMGDRLDTQYF,TGTGCCAGTAGTATGGGGGATCGTCTAGATACGCAGTATTTT
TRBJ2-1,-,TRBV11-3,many,CASSLGMNEQFF,TGTGCCAGCAGCTTAGGAATGAATGAGCAGTTCTTC
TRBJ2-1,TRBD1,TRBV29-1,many,CSVEGRGQGQFF,TGCAGCGTGGAGGGCAGGGGGCAAGGGCAGTTCTTC
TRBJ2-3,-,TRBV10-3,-,CAIGKAATDTQYF,TGTGCCATCGGAAAGGCCGCCACAGATACGCAGTATTTT
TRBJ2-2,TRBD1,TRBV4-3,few,CASSQEDRTGELFF,TGCGCCAGCAGCCAAGAGGACAGGACCGGGGAGCTGTTTTTT
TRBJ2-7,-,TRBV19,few,CASSRVSSFINEQYF,TGTGCCAGTAGTAGGGTCAGCTCTTTCATCAACGAGCAGTACTTC
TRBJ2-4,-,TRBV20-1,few,CSAPLGTLKNIQYF,TGCAGTGCACCCCTAGGGACCCTTAAAAACATTCAGTACTTC
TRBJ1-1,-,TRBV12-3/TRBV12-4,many,CASSPGVTTEAFF,TGTGCCAGCAGTCCAGGGGTAACGACTGAAGCTTTCTTT
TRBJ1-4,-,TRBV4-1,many,CASSQDPGMEEKLFF,TGCGCCAGCAGCCAAGATCCCGGGATGGAGGAAAAACTGTTTTTT
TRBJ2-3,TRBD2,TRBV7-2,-,CASCLAGNPTDTQYF,TGTGCCAGCTGCTTAGCGGGGAACCCCACAGATACGCAGTATTTT
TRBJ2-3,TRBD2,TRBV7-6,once,CASSALSGGDTQYF,TGTGCCAGCAGCGCCCTTAGCGGGGGAGATACGCAGTATTTT
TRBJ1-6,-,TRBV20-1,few,CSARDLVPTSPLHF,TGCAGTGCTAGAGATCTGGTACCGACCTCACCCCTCCACTTT
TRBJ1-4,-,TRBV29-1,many,CSVEQEDEKLFF,TGCAGCGTTGAGCAGGAAGATGAAAAACTGTTTTTT
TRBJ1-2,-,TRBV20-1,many,CSAAPPGTRILYGYTF,TGCAGTGCTGCCCCCCCAGGGACACGAATTCTATATGGCTACACCTTC
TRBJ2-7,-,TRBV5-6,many,CASSRDTYEQYF,TGTGCCAGCAGCAGGGACACCTACGAGCAGTACTTC
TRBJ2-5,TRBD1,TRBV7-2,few,CASIPDRGRGETQYF,TGTGCCAGCATCCCCGACAGGGGGCGCGGAGAGACCCAGTACTTC
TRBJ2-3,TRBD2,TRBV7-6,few,CASSLSSSGGYVTDTQYF,TGTGCCAGCAGCTTAAGTTCTAGCGGGGGGTACGTCACAGATACGCAGTATTTT
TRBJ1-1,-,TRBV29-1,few,CSVQNTEAFF,TGCAGCGTTCAAAACACTGAAGCTTTCTTT
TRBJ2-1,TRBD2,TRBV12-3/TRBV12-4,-,CASSELAELYNEQFF,TGTGCCAGCAGTGAACTAGCGGAACTCTACAATGAGCAGTTCTTC
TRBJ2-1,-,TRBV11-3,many,CASSFETSGYNEQFF,TGTGCCAGCAGCTTCGAGACGTCGGGGTACAATGAGCAGTTCTTC
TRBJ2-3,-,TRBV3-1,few,CASSQAGSDTQYF,TGTGCCAGCAGCCAAGCCGGGTCAGATACGCAGTATTTT
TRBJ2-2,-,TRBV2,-,CASRALNLGTGELFF,TGTGCCAGCAGGGCTTTGAATTTGGGGACCGGGGAGCTGTTTTTT
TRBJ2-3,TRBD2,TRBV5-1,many,CASSLGLAGGRSTDTQYF,TGCGCCAGCAGCTTGGGACTAGCGGGGGGACGCTCCACAGATACGCAGTATTTT
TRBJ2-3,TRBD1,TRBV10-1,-,CASSESWQGAWLDTQYF,TGCGCCAGCAGTGAGTCTTGGCAGGGGGCTTGGTTGGATACGCAGTATTTT
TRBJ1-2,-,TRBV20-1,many,CSARAMSYGYTF,TGCAGTGCTAGAGCGATGAGTTATGGCTACACCTTC
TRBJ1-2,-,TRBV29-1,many,CSVTGLQDYGYTF,TGCAGCGTTACAGGGCTCCAAGACTATGGCTACACCTTC
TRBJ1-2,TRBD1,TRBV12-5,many,CASGPWTGDGYTF,TGTGCTAGTGGTCCCTGGACAGGTGATGGCTACACCTTC
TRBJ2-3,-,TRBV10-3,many,CAIRGGTDTQYF,TGTGCCATCAGGGGGGGTACAGATACGCAGTATTTT
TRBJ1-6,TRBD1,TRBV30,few,CAWSGPGQGNSPLHF,TGTGCCTGGAGTGGGCCGGGACAGGGCAATTCACCCCTCCACTTT